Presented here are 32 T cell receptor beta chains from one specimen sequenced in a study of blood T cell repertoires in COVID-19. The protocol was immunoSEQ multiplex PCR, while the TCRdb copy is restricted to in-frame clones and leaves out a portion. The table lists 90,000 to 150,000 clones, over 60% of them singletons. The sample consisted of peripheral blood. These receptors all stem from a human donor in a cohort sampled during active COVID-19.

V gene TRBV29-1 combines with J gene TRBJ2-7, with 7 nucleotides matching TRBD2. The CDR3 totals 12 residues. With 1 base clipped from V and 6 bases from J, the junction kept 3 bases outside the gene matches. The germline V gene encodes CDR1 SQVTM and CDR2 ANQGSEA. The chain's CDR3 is CSVEGASGEQYF. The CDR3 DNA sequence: TGCAGCGTTGAAGGGGCTAGCGGCGAGCAGTACTTC.

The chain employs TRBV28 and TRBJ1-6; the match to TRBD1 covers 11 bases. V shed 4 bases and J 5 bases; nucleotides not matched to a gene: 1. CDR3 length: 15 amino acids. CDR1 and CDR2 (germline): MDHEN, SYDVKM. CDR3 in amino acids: CASSSGQGDNSPLHF. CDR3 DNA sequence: TGTGCCAGCAGTTCGGGACAGGGGGATAATTCACCCCTCCACTTT.

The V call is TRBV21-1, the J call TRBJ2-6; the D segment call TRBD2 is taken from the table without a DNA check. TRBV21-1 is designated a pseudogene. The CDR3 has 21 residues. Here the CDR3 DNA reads TGTGCCAGCAGCAAAGTAGTGACGGGGGGACTAGCGGTTTCTGGGGCCAACGTCCTGACTTTC. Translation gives CASSKVVTGGLAVSGANVLTF.

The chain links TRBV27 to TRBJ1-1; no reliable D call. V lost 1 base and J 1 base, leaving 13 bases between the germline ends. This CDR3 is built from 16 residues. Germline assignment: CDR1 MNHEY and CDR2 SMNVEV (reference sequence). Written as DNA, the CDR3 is TGTGCCAGCAGTTTATGGGCAGGCCCAACGAACACTGAAGCTTTCTTT. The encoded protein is CASSLWAGPTNTEAFF.

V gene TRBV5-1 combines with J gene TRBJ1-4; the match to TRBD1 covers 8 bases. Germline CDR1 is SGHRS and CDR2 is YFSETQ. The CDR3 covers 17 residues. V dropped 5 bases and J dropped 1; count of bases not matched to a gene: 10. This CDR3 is CASRPGGYTGTNEKLFF. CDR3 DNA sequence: TGCGCCAGCAGGCCAGGGGGCTATACCGGAACTAATGAAAAACTGTTTTTT. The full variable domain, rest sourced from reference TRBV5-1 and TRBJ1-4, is KAGVTQTPRYLIKTRGQQVTLSCSPISGHRSVSWYQQTPGQGLQFLFEYFSETQRNKGNFPGRFSGRQFSNSRSEMNVSTLELGDSALYLCASRPGGYTGTNEKLFFGSGTQLSVL.

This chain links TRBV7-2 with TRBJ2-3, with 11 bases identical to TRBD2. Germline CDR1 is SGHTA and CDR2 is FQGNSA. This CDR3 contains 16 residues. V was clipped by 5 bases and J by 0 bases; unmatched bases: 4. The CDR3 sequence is CASSLLAGVSTDTQYF. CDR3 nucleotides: TGTGCCAGCAGCCTACTAGCGGGGGTGAGCACAGATACGCAGTATTTT.

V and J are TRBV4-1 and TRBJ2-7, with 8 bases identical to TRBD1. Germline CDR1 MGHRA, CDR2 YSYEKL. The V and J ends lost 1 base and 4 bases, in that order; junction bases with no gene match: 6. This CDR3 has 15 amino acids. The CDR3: CASSQVTGERYEQYF. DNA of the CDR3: TGCGCCAGCAGCCAAGTGACAGGGGAGCGTTACGAGCAGTACTTC.

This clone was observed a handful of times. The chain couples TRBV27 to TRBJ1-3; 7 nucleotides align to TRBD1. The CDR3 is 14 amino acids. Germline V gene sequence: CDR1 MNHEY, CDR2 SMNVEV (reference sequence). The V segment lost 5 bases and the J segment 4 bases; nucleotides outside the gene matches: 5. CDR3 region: CASSPPGQGNTIYF. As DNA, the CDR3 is TGTGCCAGCAGTCCACCGGGACAGGGAAACACCATATATTTT.

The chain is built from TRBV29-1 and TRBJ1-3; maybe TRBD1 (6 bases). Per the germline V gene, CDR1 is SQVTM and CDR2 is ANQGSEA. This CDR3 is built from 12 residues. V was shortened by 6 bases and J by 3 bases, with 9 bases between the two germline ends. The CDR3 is CSVGGHGNTIYF. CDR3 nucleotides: TGCAGCGTGGGGGGGCATGGAAACACCATATATTTT.

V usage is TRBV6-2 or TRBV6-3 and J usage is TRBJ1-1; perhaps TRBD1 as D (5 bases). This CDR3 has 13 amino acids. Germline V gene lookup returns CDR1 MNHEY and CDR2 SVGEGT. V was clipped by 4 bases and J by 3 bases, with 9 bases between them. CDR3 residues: CASSWARDTEAFF. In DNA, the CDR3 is TGTGCCAGCAGTTGGGCCAGGGACACTGAAGCTTTCTTT.

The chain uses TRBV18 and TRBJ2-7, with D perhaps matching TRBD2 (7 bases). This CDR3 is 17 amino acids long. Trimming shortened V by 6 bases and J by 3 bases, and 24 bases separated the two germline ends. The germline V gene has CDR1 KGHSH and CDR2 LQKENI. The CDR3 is CASSNQGRGRDDYEQYF. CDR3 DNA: TGTGCCAGCTCCAACCAGGGGAGGGGCAGGGACGACTACGAGCAGTACTTC. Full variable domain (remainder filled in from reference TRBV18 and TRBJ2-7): NAGVMQNPRHLVRRRGQEARLRCSPMKGHSHVYWYRQLPEEGLKFMVYLQKENIIDESGMPKERFSAEFPKEGPSILRIQQVVRGDSAAYFCASSNQGRGRDDYEQYFGPGTRLTVT.

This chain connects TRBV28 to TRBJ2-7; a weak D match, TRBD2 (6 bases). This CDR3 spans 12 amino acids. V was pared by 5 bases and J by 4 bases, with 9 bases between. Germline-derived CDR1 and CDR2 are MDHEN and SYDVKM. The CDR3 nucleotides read TGTGCCAGCAGTCGGGAGCCATACGAGCAGTACTTC. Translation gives CASSREPYEQYF.

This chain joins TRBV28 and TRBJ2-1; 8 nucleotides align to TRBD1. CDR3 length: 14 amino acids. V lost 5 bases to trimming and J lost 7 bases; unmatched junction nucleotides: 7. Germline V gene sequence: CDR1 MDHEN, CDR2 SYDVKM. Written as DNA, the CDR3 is TGTGCCAGCAGTCCCAACAGGGGGTGGAATGAGCAGTTCTTC. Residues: CASSPNRGWNEQFF.

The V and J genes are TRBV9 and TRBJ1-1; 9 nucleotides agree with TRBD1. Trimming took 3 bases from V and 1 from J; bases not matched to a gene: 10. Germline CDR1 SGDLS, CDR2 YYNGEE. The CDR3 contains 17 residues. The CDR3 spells CASSGHRDRAKNTEAFF. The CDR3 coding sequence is TGTGCCAGCAGCGGCCACCGGGACAGGGCTAAGAACACTGAAGCTTTCTTT.

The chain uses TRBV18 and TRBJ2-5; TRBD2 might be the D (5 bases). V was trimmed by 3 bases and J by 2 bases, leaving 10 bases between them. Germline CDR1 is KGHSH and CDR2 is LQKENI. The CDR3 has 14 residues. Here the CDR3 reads CASSPSSLQETQYF. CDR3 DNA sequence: TGTGCCAGCTCACCCTCTAGCCTGCAAGAGACCCAGTACTTC. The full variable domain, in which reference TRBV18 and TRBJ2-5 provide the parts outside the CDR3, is NAGVMQNPRHLVRRRGQEARLRCSPMKGHSHVYWYRQLPEEGLKFMVYLQKENIIDESGMPKERFSAEFPKEGPSILRIQQVVRGDSAAYFCASSPSSLQETQYFGPGTRLLVL.

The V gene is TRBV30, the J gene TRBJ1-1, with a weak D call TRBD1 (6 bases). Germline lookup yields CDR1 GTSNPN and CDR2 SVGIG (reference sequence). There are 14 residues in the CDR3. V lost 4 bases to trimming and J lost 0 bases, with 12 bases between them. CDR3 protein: CAWNYRDMNTEAFF. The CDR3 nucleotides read TGTGCCTGGAATTACCGGGACATGAACACTGAAGCTTTCTTT.

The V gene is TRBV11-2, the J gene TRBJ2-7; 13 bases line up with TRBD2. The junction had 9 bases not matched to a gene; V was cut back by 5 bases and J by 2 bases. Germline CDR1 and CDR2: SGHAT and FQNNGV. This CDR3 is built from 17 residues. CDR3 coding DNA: TGTGCCAGCAGCATTCCGGGACTAGCGGGATCTACCTACGAGCAGTACTTC. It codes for CASSIPGLAGSTYEQYF.

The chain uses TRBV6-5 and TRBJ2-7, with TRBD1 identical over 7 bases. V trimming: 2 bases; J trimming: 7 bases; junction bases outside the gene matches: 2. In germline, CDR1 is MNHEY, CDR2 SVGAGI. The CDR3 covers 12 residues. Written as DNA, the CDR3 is TGTGCCAGCAGTTACCCAGGGGGTGAGCAGTACTTC. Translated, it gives CASSYPGGEQYF.

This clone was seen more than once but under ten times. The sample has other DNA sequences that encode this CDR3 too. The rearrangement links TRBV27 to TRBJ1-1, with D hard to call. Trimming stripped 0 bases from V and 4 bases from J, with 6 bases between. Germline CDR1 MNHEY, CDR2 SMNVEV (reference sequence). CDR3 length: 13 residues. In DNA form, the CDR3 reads TGTGCCAGCAGTTTATCTCCGGGCACTGAAGCTTTCTTT. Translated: CASSLSPGTEAFF.

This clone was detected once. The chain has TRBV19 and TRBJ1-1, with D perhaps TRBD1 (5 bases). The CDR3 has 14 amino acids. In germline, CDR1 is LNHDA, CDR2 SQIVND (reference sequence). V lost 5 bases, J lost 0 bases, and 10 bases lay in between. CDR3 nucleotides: TGTGCCAGTAGTGCCGACAGCTTGAACACTGAAGCTTTCTTT. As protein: CASSADSLNTEAFF. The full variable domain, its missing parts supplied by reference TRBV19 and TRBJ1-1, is DGGITQSPKYLFRKEGQNVTLSCEQNLNHDAMYWYRQDPGQGLRLIYYSQIVNDFQKGDIAEGYSVSREKKESFPLTVTSAQKNPTAFYLCASSADSLNTEAFFGQGTRLTVV.

CDR3 residues: CASSLQDRDYGYTF. The CDR3 nucleotides are TGCGCCAGCAGCCTCCAGGACAGGGACTATGGCTACACCTTC. The rearrangement uses TRBV5-1 and TRBJ1-2, with 8 bases that match TRBD1. The CDR3 consists of 14 residues. Germline trimming cut 4 bases from V and 3 bases from J; bases unmatched to any gene: 5. CDR1 is SGHRS and CDR2 is YFSETQ in the germline V gene. Full variable domain (outside the CDR3, taken from reference TRBV5-1 and TRBJ1-2): KAGVTQTPRYLIKTRGQQVTLSCSPISGHRSVSWYQQTPGQGLQFLFEYFSETQRNKGNFPGRFSGRQFSNSRSEMNVSTLELGDSALYLCASSLQDRDYGYTFGSGTRLTVV.

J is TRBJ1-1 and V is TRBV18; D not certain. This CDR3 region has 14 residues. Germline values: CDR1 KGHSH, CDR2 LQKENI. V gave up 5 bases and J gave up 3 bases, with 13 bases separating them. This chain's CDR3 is CASSGQASDTEAFF. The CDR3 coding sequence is TGTGCCAGCTCAGGCCAGGCATCGGACACTGAAGCTTTCTTT.

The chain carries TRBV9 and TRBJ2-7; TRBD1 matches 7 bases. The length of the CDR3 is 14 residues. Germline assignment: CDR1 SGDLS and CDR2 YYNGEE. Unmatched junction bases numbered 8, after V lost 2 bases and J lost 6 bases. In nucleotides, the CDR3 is TGTGCCAGCAGCGTCTTCTCTACAGGGGTCGAGCAGTACTTC. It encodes CASSVFSTGVEQYF. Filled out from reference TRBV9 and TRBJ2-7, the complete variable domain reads DSGVTQTPKHLITATGQRVTLRCSPRSGDLSVYWYQQSLDQGLQFLIQYYNGEERAKGNILERFSAQQFPDLHSELNLSSLELGDSALYFCASSVFSTGVEQYFGPGTRLTVT.

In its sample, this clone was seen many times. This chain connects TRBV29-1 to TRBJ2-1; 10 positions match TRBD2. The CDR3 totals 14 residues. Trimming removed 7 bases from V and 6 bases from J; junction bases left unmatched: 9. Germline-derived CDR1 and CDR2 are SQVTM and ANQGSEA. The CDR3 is CSAPLAGVINEQFF. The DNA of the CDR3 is TGCAGCGCCCCCCTAGCGGGAGTTATCAATGAGCAGTTCTTC.

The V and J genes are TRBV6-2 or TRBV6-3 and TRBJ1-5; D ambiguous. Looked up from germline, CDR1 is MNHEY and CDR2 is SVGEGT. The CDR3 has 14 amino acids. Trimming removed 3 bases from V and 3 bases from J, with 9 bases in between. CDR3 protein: CASSYLRNNQPQHF. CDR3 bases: TGTGCCAGCAGTTATCTCAGGAACAATCAGCCCCAGCATTTT.

The chain's CDR3 is CASSPTGYNQPQHF. The CDR3 DNA sequence: TGCGCCAGCAGCCCGACAGGGTACAATCAGCCCCAGCATTTT. The rearrangement links TRBV5-1 to TRBJ1-5, with 7 positions matching TRBD1. The CDR3 has 14 residues. Per germline, CDR1 SGHRS and CDR2 YFSETQ. The junction had 4 bases not matched to a gene; V was cut back by 4 bases and J by 3 bases.

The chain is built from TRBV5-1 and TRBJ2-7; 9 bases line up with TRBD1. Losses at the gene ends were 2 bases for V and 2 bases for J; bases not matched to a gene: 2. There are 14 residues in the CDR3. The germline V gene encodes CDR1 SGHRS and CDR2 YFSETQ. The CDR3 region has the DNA TGCGCCAGCAGCTTTGGACAGGGGACCTACGAGCAGTACTTC. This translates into CASSFGQGTYEQYF. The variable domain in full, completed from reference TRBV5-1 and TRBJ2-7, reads KAGVTQTPRYLIKTRGQQVTLSCSPISGHRSVSWYQQTPGQGLQFLFEYFSETQRNKGNFPGRFSGRQFSNSRSEMNVSTLELGDSALYLCASSFGQGTYEQYFGPGTRLTVT.

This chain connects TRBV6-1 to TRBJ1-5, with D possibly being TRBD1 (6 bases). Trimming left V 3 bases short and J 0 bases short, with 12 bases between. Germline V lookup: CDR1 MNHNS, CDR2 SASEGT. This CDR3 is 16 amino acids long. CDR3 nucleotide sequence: TGTGCCAGCAGTGAGGGCTGGACAGATAGCAATCAGCCCCAGCATTTT. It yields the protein CASSEGWTDSNQPQHF.

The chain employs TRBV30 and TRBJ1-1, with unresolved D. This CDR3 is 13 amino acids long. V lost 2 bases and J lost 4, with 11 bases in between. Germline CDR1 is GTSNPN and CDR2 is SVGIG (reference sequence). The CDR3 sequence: CAWSTVESTEAFF. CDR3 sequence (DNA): TGTGCCTGGAGTACGGTGGAGAGCACTGAAGCTTTCTTT.

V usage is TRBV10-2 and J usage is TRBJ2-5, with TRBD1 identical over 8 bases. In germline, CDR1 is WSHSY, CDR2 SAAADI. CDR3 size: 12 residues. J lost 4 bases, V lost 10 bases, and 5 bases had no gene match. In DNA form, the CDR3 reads TGCGCCATCGGACAGGGAGGAGAGACCCAGTACTTC. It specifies CAIGQGGETQYF.

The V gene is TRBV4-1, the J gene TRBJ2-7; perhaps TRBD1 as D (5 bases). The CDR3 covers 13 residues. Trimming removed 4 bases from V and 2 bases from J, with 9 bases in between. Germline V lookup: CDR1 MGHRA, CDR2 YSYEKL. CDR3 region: CASSPTGAYEQYF. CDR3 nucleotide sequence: TGCGCCAGCAGCCCTACAGGAGCCTACGAGCAGTACTTC.

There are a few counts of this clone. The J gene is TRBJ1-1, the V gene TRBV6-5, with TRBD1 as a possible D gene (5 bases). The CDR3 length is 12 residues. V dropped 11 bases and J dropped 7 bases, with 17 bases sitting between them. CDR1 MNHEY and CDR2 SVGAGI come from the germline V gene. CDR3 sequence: CASADGGSEAFF. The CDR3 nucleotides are TGTGCCTCGGCGGACGGGGGGAGTGAAGCTTTCTTT.